One and the same sample provided the 24 T cell receptor beta chains below, sequenced in a study of radiation and T cells in renal cell carcinoma. Clones were read by immunoSEQ multiplex PCR, and TCRdb kept only the in-frame ones, dropping some. The sample has about 49,000 clones, about 83% seen once. Time point indicated: baseline pretreatment blood. Treatment reported: 15 Gy SBRT to primary tumor, nephrectomy 4 weeks later. Sequenced here: blood, sampled from a patient whose treatment included radiotherapy and nephrectomy. These receptors were collected from an older woman with renal cell carcinoma.

This clone was detected only once. The V call is TRBV7-8, the J call TRBJ1-6; no clear D. From germline, CDR1 is SGHVS and CDR2 FQNEAQ. V was clipped by 1 base and J by 9 bases, with 7 bases between them. The CDR3 runs 13 residues. The CDR3 loop is CASSLEGLSPLHF. The CDR3 bases are TGTGCCAGCAGCTTAGAGGGCCTTTCACCCCTCCACTTT. The whole variable domain, filled in from reference TRBV7-8 and TRBJ1-6, reads GAGVSQSPRYKVAKRGQDVALRCDPISGHVSLFWYQQALGQGPEFLTYFQNEAQLDKSGLPSDRFFAERPEGSVSTLKIQRTQQEDSAVYLCASSLEGLSPLHFGNGTRLTVT.

V gene TRBV7-9 combines with J gene TRBJ2-5; 10 nucleotides agree with TRBD2. In germline, CDR1 is SEHNR, CDR2 FQNEAQ (reference sequence). V shed 3 bases and J 5 bases; nucleotides not matched to a gene: 9. The CDR3 extends over 16 amino acids. CDR3 bases: TGTGCCAGCAGCTTTCCTCCTAGCGGGAGACGGGAGACCCAGTACTTC. Amino acids: CASSFPPSGRRETQYF.

This clone was observed a handful of times. The chain has TRBV9 and TRBJ2-2; TRBD1 matches at 9 bases. The CDR3 loop spans 17 amino acids. J was trimmed by 5 bases and V by 0 bases; bases with no gene match: 8. CDR1 SGDLS and CDR2 YYNGEE come from the germline V gene. CDR3 protein: CASSVGPKQGATGELFF. The CDR3 DNA sequence: TGTGCCAGCAGCGTAGGGCCGAAACAGGGGGCGACCGGGGAGCTGTTTTTT.

The chain recombines TRBV5-6 with TRBJ2-3; D is undetermined. Germline V gene sequence: CDR1 SGHDT, CDR2 YYEEEE. Trimming left V 0 bases short and J 9 bases short, with 14 bases between. The CDR3 runs to 14 residues. As DNA, the CDR3 is TGTGCCAGCAGCTTGGGTGCTCCCCGGCAGACGCAGTATTTT. Translating it yields CASSLGAPRQTQYF.

This chain links TRBV9 with TRBJ1-1; D unresolved. The germline CDR1 and CDR2 sequences are SGDLS and YYNGEE. The germline V and J ends were trimmed by 0 bases and 3 bases, with 9 bases remaining between them. The CDR3 is 14 residues long. The CDR3 is CASSVGRRDTEAFF. CDR3 nucleotides: TGTGCCAGCAGCGTAGGGAGGAGGGACACTGAAGCTTTCTTT.

This chain connects TRBV30 to TRBJ2-7; 7 bases line up with TRBD2. Trimming at V came to 8 bases and at J to 2 bases, leaving 6 bases not matched to a gene. Germline assignment: CDR1 GTSNPN and CDR2 SVGIG (reference sequence). This CDR3 contains 12 residues. CDR3 sequence reads: CAGGRGAYEQYF. The DNA of the CDR3 is TGTGCCGGGGGGAGGGGAGCCTACGAGCAGTACTTC.

The CDR3 coding sequence is TGCAGCGTGGCCGGGACAGGGAGACAAGAGACCCAGTACTTC. Its protein product is CSVAGTGRQETQYF. The chain links TRBV29-1 to TRBJ2-5; 9 nucleotides line up with TRBD1. Trimming removed 6 bases from V and 2 bases from J; junction bases left unmatched: 7. The CDR3 loop spans 14 amino acids. CDR1 SQVTM and CDR2 ANQGSEA come from the germline V gene.

This chain joins TRBV7-2 and TRBJ2-3; D remains ambiguous. V dropped 5 bases and J dropped 3 bases, with 9 bases sitting between them. This CDR3 comprises 13 residues. Germline-derived CDR1 and CDR2 are SGHTA and FQGNSA. The CDR3 DNA is TGTGCCAGCAGCCGAACGGTGACAGATACGCAGTATTTT. Its translation: CASSRTVTDTQYF.

This rearrangement joins TRBV5-6 to TRBJ2-5; D tentatively fits TRBD1 or TRBD2 (5 bases each). This CDR3 region has 11 residues. Germline CDR1 reads SGHDT; CDR2 reads YYEEEE. V dropped 4 bases and J dropped 4 bases, with 5 bases sitting between them. The CDR3 DNA reads as TGTGCCAGCAGCGGGGGAGAGACCCAGTACTTC. It specifies CASSGGETQYF. The full variable domain, its missing parts supplied by reference TRBV5-6 and TRBJ2-5, is DAGVTQSPTHLIKTRGQQVTLRCSPKSGHDTVSWYQQALGQGPQFIFQYYEEEERQRGNFPDRFSGHQFPNYSSELNVNALLLGDSALYLCASSGGETQYFGPGTRLLVL.

This chain joins TRBV7-8 and TRBJ2-7; D may be TRBD1 (7 bases). CDR1 and CDR2 from the germline V gene are SGHVS and FQNEAQ. This CDR3 has 12 amino acids. The ends were cut back, 4 bases at V and 12 bases at J, with 16 bases in the middle. In DNA form, the CDR3 reads TGTGCCAGCAGCTCCAGGGGGGAGCAGTGGTACTTC. This gives the protein CASSSRGEQWYF.

The chain has TRBV4-1 and TRBJ2-7, with D perhaps matching TRBD1 (5 bases). The CDR3 consists of 16 residues. Per the germline V gene, CDR1 is MGHRA and CDR2 is YSYEKL. Trimming shortened V by 1 base and J by 0 bases, and 13 bases separated the two germline ends. Here the CDR3 DNA reads TGCGCCAGCAGCCAAGGACAGCCGTTGAGCTCCTACGAGCAGTACTTC. This encodes CASSQGQPLSSYEQYF.

The chain recombines TRBV7-2 with TRBJ2-6, with a possible D match to TRBD1 (7 bases). V dropped 8 bases and J dropped 0 bases, with 17 bases sitting between them. Germline V gene lookup returns CDR1 SGHTA and CDR2 FQGNSA. The CDR3 sequence is 17 residues long. This chain's CDR3 is CASPRGTVYSGANVLTF. The CDR3 DNA reads as TGTGCCAGCCCACGGGGGACAGTGTACTCTGGGGCCAACGTCCTGACTTTC.

The CDR3, as DNA: TGTGCCAGCAGCTTAGCGGGGAGGGTGTCCGAGCAGTACTTC. It specifies CASSLAGRVSEQYF. The V gene is TRBV7-8, the J gene TRBJ2-7, with TRBD2 matching over 7 bases. This CDR3 region has 14 residues. Looked up from germline, CDR1 is SGHVS and CDR2 is FQNEAQ. The J segment lost 6 bases and the V segment lost 0 bases, leaving 5 bases of the junction unmatched.

The chain's CDR3 is CASSTGTGSFNEKLFF. CDR3 nucleotides: TGTGCCAGTAGTACCGGGACAGGGAGCTTCAATGAAAAACTGTTTTTT. The chain couples TRBV19 to TRBJ1-4, with TRBD1 matching over 9 bases. The CDR3 spans 16 residues. Per the germline V gene, CDR1 is LNHDA and CDR2 is SQIVND (reference sequence). The V and J ends lost 4 bases and 5 bases, in that order; junction bases with no gene match: 8.

The V gene is TRBV7-9, the J gene TRBJ1-1; D is perhaps TRBD1 (5 bases). The CDR3 consists of 17 residues. Trimming took 5 bases from V and 0 from J, leaving 19 bases between them. Germline CDR1 SEHNR, CDR2 FQNEAQ (reference sequence). This CDR3 reads CASSRPRNRPMNTEAFF. In nucleotides, the CDR3 is TGTGCCAGCAGCCGACCCCGAAACAGGCCCATGAACACTGAAGCTTTCTTT.

V usage is TRBV5-4 and J usage is TRBJ1-3; D unclear. Per the germline V gene, CDR1 is SGHNT and CDR2 is YYREEE (reference sequence). This CDR3 comprises 14 residues. Trimming cost V 4 bases and J 1 base, with 9 bases left between them. CDR3 sequence: CASSPTLSGNTIYF. The CDR3 coding sequence is TGTGCCAGCAGCCCCACTCTTTCTGGAAACACCATATATTTT.

The chain has TRBV5-4 and TRBJ2-2, with a tentative D call TRBD2 (5 bases). V gave up 0 bases and J gave up 6 bases, with 12 bases separating them. The CDR3 spans 15 residues. The V gene's germline CDR1 is SGHNT and CDR2 YYREEE (reference sequence). Here the CDR3 reads CASSLEVSGSGELFF. In DNA, the CDR3 is TGTGCCAGCAGCTTGGAAGTCTCGGGGTCCGGGGAGCTGTTTTTT.

This sequence joins TRBV18 and TRBJ2-1; the match to TRBD2 covers 9 bases. This CDR3 spans 14 amino acids. Germline values: CDR1 KGHSH, CDR2 LQKENI. V was pared by 2 bases and J by 6 bases, with 2 bases of the junction left unmatched. CDR3 DNA sequence: TGTGCCAGCTCACCAGGAGCGGGAGGCAATGAGCAGTTCTTC. Its translation: CASSPGAGGNEQFF.

CDR3 in amino acids: CASRGLGEQYF. For the CDR3, the DNA is TGTGCCAGCCGTGGGTTAGGCGAGCAGTACTTC. The chain uses TRBV27 and TRBJ2-7; unclear D gene. Per germline, CDR1 MNHEY and CDR2 SMNVEV (reference sequence). This CDR3 has 11 residues. Trimming took 8 bases from V and 6 from J, leaving 11 bases between them.

This sequence joins TRBV29-1 and TRBJ2-3; 9 bases fit TRBD2. The V segment lost 6 bases and the J segment 9 bases; nucleotides outside the gene matches: 10. CDR1 is SQVTM and CDR2 is ANQGSEA in the germline V gene. The length of the CDR3 is 13 residues. The CDR3 protein is CSVSPSGESTQYF. As DNA, the CDR3 is TGCAGCGTGAGTCCTAGCGGGGAATCCACGCAGTATTTT.

This rearrangement joins TRBV7-2 to TRBJ1-2, with no clear D. Germline V gene lookup returns CDR1 SGHTA and CDR2 FQGNSA. The CDR3 has 13 residues. Trimming pared 1 base from V and 2 bases from J, leaving 5 bases between. The CDR3 region is CASSLDWNYGYTF. The CDR3 DNA reads TGTGCCAGCAGCTTAGATTGGAACTATGGCTACACCTTC.

This clone showed up just a few times. This chain uses TRBV7-9 with TRBJ2-2; unclear D gene. This CDR3 has 14 amino acids. The germline CDR1 and CDR2 sequences are SEHNR and FQNEAQ (reference sequence). V dropped 1 base and J dropped 3 bases, with 6 bases sitting between them. The DNA for the CDR3 is TGTGCCAGCAGCTTAGGACAAGACACCGGGGAGCTGTTTTTT. Its translation is CASSLGQDTGELFF.

The chain employs TRBV19 and TRBJ2-5; perhaps TRBD2 as D (5 bases). The CDR3 is 13 residues long. The germline CDR1 and CDR2 sequences are LNHDA and SQIVND (reference sequence). V was shortened by 3 bases and J by 7 bases, with 12 bases between the two germline ends. CDR3: CASSISGEGTQYF. The DNA of the CDR3 is TGTGCCAGTAGTATTTCCGGGGAAGGGACCCAGTACTTC.

J is TRBJ2-7 and V is TRBV10-1; possibly TRBD2 for D (7 bases). The CDR3 is 15 amino acids. Trimming removed 0 bases from V and 5 bases from J, with 14 bases in between. Germline CDR1 reads WNHNN; CDR2 reads SYGVQD (reference sequence). The CDR3, as DNA: TGCGCCAGCAGTGAGTCGGCGGGGGCGCAGGACGAGCAGTACTTC. It yields the protein CASSESAGAQDEQYF.